This T cell receptor beta chain was captured in a study of human T cells and chemical hapten exposure. Looking at the study overall: Across samples, TCR yields varied, mostly owing to small differences in pooled library volumes.

As to time point: patch test 2, 6 weeks after DPC sensitization. Treatment reported: therapeutic diphenylcyclopropenone sensitization with weekly scalp DPC. Individual cDNA molecules (in the library) carried attached unique molecular identifiers. TCRdb re-analysed the RACE reads in MiXCR, keeping a single row per CDR3 protein. Here the sample spans under 450,000 distinct CDR3 sequences, around 6% being singletons. In this sample, this clonotype turned up a few times. Its antigen is unidentified. Deletions cut 5 bases from V and 1 base from J, with 12 bases between. The germline CDR1 and CDR2 sequences are DFQATT and SNEGSKA (reference sequence). CDR3 length equals 14 residues. Study-level findings and limits: High-frequency TCRs, those above 1 in 1000, stayed the same after DPC sensitization. Clustering by CDR3 similarity yielded significantly more large clusters from expanded TCRs than controls.

The chain uses TRBV20-1 and TRBJ1-3; D gene uncertain. The receptor comes from a woman aged 18-29 years with alopecia areata. Some clones in this sample may be carry-over from other donors' samples. This sample comprised whole blood, obtained in connection with sensitization to the hapten diphenylcyclopropenone (DPC). CDR3 DNA: TGCAGTGCTCCTCAGGCGGCTTCTGGAAACACCATATATTTT. This translates into CSAPQAASGNTIYF.